The T cell receptor (beta chain) described here comes from a study of blood T cell repertoires in COVID-19. Study context: The study drew acute and convalescent COVID-19 samples from the United States, Italy and Spain.

The CDR3 extends over 14 amino acids. After removal of 4 bases from V and 8 bases from J, the junction contained 5 bases not matched to a gene. Germline V CDR1 and CDR2: SNHLY, FYNNEI. The table came from immunoSEQ multiplex PCR; TCRdb's copy has only in-frame clones and leaves some out. This sample has under 200,000 clones, with 82% found just once. Participants were placed into cohorts based on the clinical history they reported. The clonotype comes from a woman aged 60-75 years with acute COVID-19. V is TRBV2 and J is TRBJ1-4, with 9 bases aligning to TRBD1. Input material: PBMCs or T cells enriched from blood (not recorded which). The CDR3 sequence: CASSGDRAQEKLFF. The CDR3 bases are TGTGCCAGCAGTGGGGACAGGGCTCAAGAAAAACTGTTTTTT.